The TCR beta chain described here comes from a study of blood T cell repertoires in COVID-19. Background on the study: Sample material is recorded as cDNA or gDNA derived from T cells, B-cell-depleted T cells, or PBMCs.

This CDR3 spans 16 amino acids. Trimming took 4 bases from V and 1 from J; bases not matched to a gene: 7. Germline assignment: CDR1 SGHRS and CDR2 YFSETQ. Participants were aged roughly 18 to 89 years from 20 to 30 US areas. Participant reports of clinical history set cohort assignment. The method was immunoSEQ multiplex PCR; TCRdb's version includes in-frame clones alone and lacks a portion of them. The profile shows over 350,000 clones, roughly 90% of them singletons. The V gene is TRBV5-1, the J gene TRBJ2-3; TRBD1 agrees at 9 bases. This receptor was obtained from a woman aged 30 to 39 with acute COVID-19. Material: PBMCs or T cells enriched from blood (not recorded which). CDR3 coding DNA: TGCGCCAGCAGCGGGGACAGGGCGGGTGGCACAGATACGCAGTATTTT. Its protein product is CASSGDRAGGTDTQYF.